The sequence of this T cell receptor beta chain was determined in a study of T cell changes during pregnancy in multiple sclerosis. Generated by immunoSEQ multiplex PCR, the TCRdb table keeps only in-frame clones and is missing some. The table has about 38,000 clones, about nine tenths seen once; the top ten hold over 5%. V trimming: 5 bases; J trimming: 2 bases; junction bases outside the gene matches: 3. This CDR3 is built from 14 residues. Germline loops: CDR1 SGHAT, CDR2 FQNNGV. This rearrangement joins TRBV11-2 to TRBJ2-7; 10 bases match TRBD2. This clonotype was obtained from a female donor with multiple sclerosis, enrolled in a pregnancy study. Sequencing used CD8+ T cells from peripheral blood mononuclear cells, obtained in the second trimester of pregnancy. The CDR3 reads CASSLTSGTYEQYF. The CDR3 DNA sequence: TGTGCCAGCAGCCTAACTAGCGGGACCTACGAGCAGTACTTC. Complete variable domain (other parts from reference TRBV11-2 and TRBJ2-7): EAGVAQSPRYKIIEKRQSVAFWCNPISGHATLYWYQQILGQGPKLLIQFQNNGVVDDSQLPKDRFSAERLKGVDSTLKIQPAKLEDSAVYLCASSLTSGTYEQYFGPGTRLTVT.